This T cell receptor (beta chain) came from a study of cytotoxic CD8 clonotypes in ibrutinib-treated CLL. Turning to the study itself: Samples averaged roughly 260,000 productive templates and about 94,000 productive rearrangements.

This CDR3 has 14 amino acids. V lost 5 bases and J lost 7, with 15 bases in between. Looked up from germline, CDR1 is SGHAT and CDR2 is FQNNGV. Depths of 1 in 200,000 to 1 in 1 million T cells were the sequencing target. Clones were read by immunoSEQ multiplex PCR, and TCRdb kept only the in-frame ones, dropping some. The sample holds fewer than 85,000 clones, roughly 77% seen once. With regard to this clone: Its antigen remains unknown.

Findings of the study overall: T-cell clonality at baseline went above that of age-matched healthy donors and rose and fell with circulating CD8+ T-cell counts. Once treatment began, public clonotypes, which were uncommon, contracted or stayed stable.

The chain couples TRBV11-2 to TRBJ2-1; tentatively, D is TRBD2 (5 bases). Sequenced here: PBMCs, sampled after 12 months of ibrutinib treatment. The receptor was derived from a human donor with chronic lymphocytic leukemia. As DNA, the CDR3 is TGTGCCAGCAGCCCCACCGGACTCCTAAATGAGCAGTTCTTC. Its translation: CASSPTGLLNEQFF. Variable domain in full (rest from reference TRBV11-2 and TRBJ2-1): EAGVAQSPRYKIIEKRQSVAFWCNPISGHATLYWYQQILGQGPKLLIQFQNNGVVDDSQLPKDRFSAERLKGVDSTLKIQPAKLEDSAVYLCASSPTGLLNEQFFGPGTRLTVL.